The 4 T cell receptor beta chains reported below all come from one sample, sequenced in a study of blood T cell repertoires in COVID-19. Repertoires were generated with immunoSEQ multiplex PCR, while TCRdb's copy carries only in-frame clones and drops some. The sample shows 350,000 or so clones, roughly 87% of them seen only once. Sequencing was performed on PBMCs or T cells enriched from blood (not recorded which). The receptors come from a woman aged 30 to 39 who had recovered from COVID-19.

The rearrangement uses TRBV29-1 and TRBJ1-2; a possible D gene is TRBD1 (6 bases). CDR3 length equals 13 residues. Between the trimmed V and J ends, which lost 7 bases and 4 bases, there was a span of 16 bases. In germline, CDR1 is SQVTM, CDR2 ANQGSEA. CDR3 residues: CSANTGGGYGYTF. The CDR3 coding sequence is TGCAGCGCCAATACTGGGGGCGGCTATGGCTACACCTTC.

V is TRBV30 and J is TRBJ2-1; TRBD1 aligns across 7 bases. CDR3 length equals 13 residues. Germline V gene sequence: CDR1 GTSNPN, CDR2 SVGIG (reference sequence). Trimming removed 4 bases from V and 7 bases from J; junction bases left unmatched: 7. This chain's CDR3 is CAWMIGGTNEQFF. CDR3 nucleotide sequence: TGTGCCTGGATGATAGGGGGCACGAATGAGCAGTTCTTC. Full variable domain (remainder filled in from reference TRBV30 and TRBJ2-1): SQTIHQWPATLVQPVGSPLSLECTVEGTSNPNLYWYRQAAGRGLQLLFYSVGIGQISSEVPQNLSASRPQDRQFILSSKKLLLSDSGFYLCAWMIGGTNEQFFGPGTRLTVL.

V usage is TRBV6-2 or TRBV6-3 and J usage is TRBJ2-2; TRBD1 is a possible D gene (6 bases). V was trimmed by 2 bases and J by 2 bases, leaving 15 bases between them. In germline, CDR1 is MNHEY, CDR2 SVGEGT. The CDR3 has 17 residues. The CDR3 sequence: CASSYVLEQGNTGELFF. In nucleotides, the CDR3 is TGTGCCAGCAGTTACGTTCTGGAACAGGGTAACACCGGGGAGCTGTTTTTT.

The genes are TRBV19 and TRBJ2-2; D remains ambiguous. Trimming stripped 3 bases from V and 4 bases from J, with 12 bases between. From germline, CDR1 is LNHDA and CDR2 SQIVND (reference sequence). This CDR3 contains 15 residues. CDR3 nucleotides: TGTGCCAGTAGTATTTTACACACGGGCACCGGGGAGCTGTTTTTT. Translating gives CASSILHTGTGELFF. Combining the CDR3 with reference TRBV19 and TRBJ2-2 gives the whole variable domain DGGITQSPKYLFRKEGQNVTLSCEQNLNHDAMYWYRQDPGQGLRLIYYSQIVNDFQKGDIAEGYSVSREKKESFPLTVTSAQKNPTAFYLCASSILHTGTGELFFGEGSRLTVL.